The rows below give T cell receptor beta chains drawn from one sample of a study of control samples from healthy donors and cancer patients. Using immunoSEQ multiplex PCR, the repertoire was profiled, and TCRdb retains in-frame clones only, with some absent. The sample holds tens of thousands of clones, about nine tenths seen once. Sequenced input: blood. Receptors originate from a man aged 25 to 40 in good health. Each CDR3 is given with its conserved first and last residue. D genes are given only for firm matches. Rows may omit the clone size; those that give it use once, few, many or a size class.

D: TRBD1
V: TRBV5-7
J: TRBJ2-2
size: -
DNA: TGTGCCAGCAGCTTGAGGGGGCCGTACACCGGGGAGCTGTTTTTT
CDR3: CASSLRGPYTGELFF

D: -
V: TRBV9
J: TRBJ2-5
size: -
DNA: TGTGCCAGCAGCGTAGGACTGTTCCAAGAGACCCAGTACTTC
CDR3: CASSVGLFQETQYF

D: -
V: TRBV24-1
J: TRBJ2-3
size: -
DNA: TGTGCCACCAGTGACTCTGGACAGAAAAGCACAGATACGCAGTATTTT
CDR3: CATSDSGQKSTDTQYF

D: TRBD2
V: TRBV27
J: TRBJ2-3
size: -
DNA: TGTGCCAGCAGAGCGGGAGGGGCCACAGATACGCAGTATTTT
CDR3: CASRAGGATDTQYF

D: TRBD2
V: TRBV29-1
J: TRBJ2-3
size: -
DNA: TGCAGCGTTTATACGGGGGGGCCGTCTGGTACAGATACGCAGTATTTT
CDR3: CSVYTGGPSGTDTQYF

D: -
V: TRBV24-1
J: TRBJ2-2
size: -
DNA: TGTGCCACCAGTGATCATTCGGGTGGCCGGGCCGGGGAGCTGTTTTTT
CDR3: CATSDHSGGRAGELFF

D: -
V: TRBV19
J: TRBJ1-5
size: -
DNA: TGTGCCAGTACTAGTCGGGGCGATCAGCCCCAGCATTTT
CDR3: CASTSRGDQPQHF

D: -
V: TRBV3-1/TRBV3-2
J: TRBJ1-3
size: -
DNA: TGTGCCAGCACCCCCTCCGGGGACGGAAACACCATATATTTT
CDR3: CASTPSGDGNTIYF

D: -
V: TRBV6-6
J: TRBJ1-1
size: -
DNA: TGTGCCAGCAGTTACTCAGGGACTTCTGAAGCTTTCTTT
CDR3: CASSYSGTSEAFF

D: -
V: TRBV20-1
J: TRBJ2-3
size: -
DNA: TGCAGTGCCAGTGGACAGCCCCGCACAGATACGCAGTATTTT
CDR3: CSASGQPRTDTQYF

D: -
V: TRBV29-1
J: TRBJ1-4
size: -
DNA: TGCAGCGTTGAAAATGGGGCTAATGAAAAACTGTTTTTT
CDR3: CSVENGANEKLFF

D: -
V: TRBV12-5
J: TRBJ2-1
size: -
DNA: TGTGCTAGTGGATACTCCCGGGACGGCCTGTTCTTC
CDR3: CASGYSRDGLFF

D: -
V: TRBV4-1
J: TRBJ2-1
size: -
DNA: TGCGCCAGCAGTCCGTCGGGACACCCATCCACAATGAGCTTTTACGGGCAGTTCTTC
CDR3: CASSPSGHPSTMSFYGQFF

D: TRBD1
V: TRBV5-6
J: TRBJ2-5
size: once
DNA: TGTGCCAGCAGCATCAGGGGGCTGGGAGAGACCCAGTACTTC
CDR3: CASSIRGLGETQYF

D: -
V: TRBV19
J: TRBJ2-7
size: -
DNA: TGTGCCAGTAGTGATCTCGGGACACCTTCCTACGAGCAGTACTTC
CDR3: CASSDLGTPSYEQYF

D: TRBD1
V: TRBV5-1
J: TRBJ2-5
size: -
DNA: TGCGCCAGCAGCCGGACAGGGGGAGAGGGAGAGACCCAGTACTTC
CDR3: CASSRTGGEGETQYF

D: -
V: TRBV11-3
J: TRBJ2-1
size: -
DNA: TGTGCCAGCAGCTTAGTCATGGGGGCGTCCTACAATGAGCAGTTCTTC
CDR3: CASSLVMGASYNEQFF

D: -
V: TRBV3-1/TRBV3-2
J: TRBJ1-3
size: -
DNA: TGTGCCAGCAGCCAAGAGAGGGCGCGATGGGGGCGAAGTGGAAACACCATATATTTT
CDR3: CASSQERARWGRSGNTIYF

D: TRBD1
V: TRBV12-3/TRBV12-4
J: TRBJ1-6
size: -
DNA: TGTGCCAGCAGCCGACAGGGTTCACCCCTCCACTTT
CDR3: CASSRQGSPLHF

D: TRBD1
V: TRBV4-1
J: TRBJ1-4
size: once
DNA: TGCGCCAGCAGCCCCGCTGACAGGGATAATGAAAAACTGTTTTTT
CDR3: CASSPADRDNEKLFF

D: -
V: TRBV10-3
J: TRBJ1-1
size: -
DNA: TGTGCCGTCAACAGGGATAGGAACACTGAAGCTTTCTTT
CDR3: CAVNRDRNTEAFF

D: -
V: TRBV6-5
J: TRBJ2-1
size: -
DNA: TGTGCCAGCAGTTGGGTCGGGGATGAGCAGTTCTTC
CDR3: CASSWVGDEQFF

D: -
V: TRBV13
J: TRBJ2-7
size: once
DNA: TGTGCCAGCAGCCGGAACGATCGATCTTTCTCCTACGAGCAGTACTTC
CDR3: CASSRNDRSFSYEQYF

D: TRBD1
V: TRBV7-2
J: TRBJ2-7
size: -
DNA: TGTGCCAGCAGCCAAACAGGGGGCTACTACGAGCAGTACTTC
CDR3: CASSQTGGYYEQYF

D: -
V: TRBV7-3
J: TRBJ1-1
size: -
DNA: TGTGCCAGCAGCTTAGTCGGGGGTAAGAACACTGAAGCTTTCTTT
CDR3: CASSLVGGKNTEAFF

D: -
V: TRBV21-1
J: TRBJ1-1
size: -
DNA: TGTGCCAGTTCCCAATCTGGACAGGGTCATTTGGGCACTGAAGCTTTCTTT
CDR3: CASSQSGQGHLGTEAFF

D: -
V: TRBV30
J: TRBJ1-5
size: -
DNA: TGTGCCTGGAGTGTAGGGAGTCAGGGGCCCCAGCATTTT
CDR3: CAWSVGSQGPQHF

D: -
V: TRBV4-3
J: TRBJ1-5
size: once
DNA: TGCGCCAGCAGCCAAGATCGCGGAAATCAGCCCCAGCATTTT
CDR3: CASSQDRGNQPQHF

D: -
V: TRBV3-1/TRBV3-2
J: TRBJ2-7
size: -
DNA: TGTGCCAGCAGCCAGGGGCTCCAGGTGCAGCAGTACTTC
CDR3: CASSQGLQVQQYF

D: -
V: TRBV27
J: TRBJ1-5
size: -
DNA: TGTGCCAGCAGCCCCTGGGGGGCTCAGGAGCCCCAGCATTTT
CDR3: CASSPWGAQEPQHF

D: -
V: TRBV4-1
J: TRBJ1-2
size: -
DNA: TGCGCCAGCAGCCAAGGTACACAATTATGGAGGAACTATGGCTACACCTTC
CDR3: CASSQGTQLWRNYGYTF

D: -
V: TRBV29-1
J: TRBJ2-7
size: -
DNA: TGCAGCGTTGTGCAGGCTCTAGACGGGCAGTACTTC
CDR3: CSVVQALDGQYF

D: TRBD1
V: TRBV27
J: TRBJ1-2
size: -
DNA: TGTGCCAGCAGTCAGGACAGGGGGACGACTAACTATGGCTACACCTTC
CDR3: CASSQDRGTTNYGYTF

D: -
V: TRBV25-1
J: TRBJ1-3
size: -
DNA: TGTGCCAGCATGGGGTGGAGATCTGGAAACACCATATATTTT
CDR3: CASMGWRSGNTIYF

D: -
V: TRBV4-1
J: TRBJ2-2
size: -
DNA: TGCGCCAGCAGCGGATGGCGGGCGAACACCGGGGAGCTGTTTTTT
CDR3: CASSGWRANTGELFF

D: TRBD1
V: TRBV7-9
J: TRBJ2-2
size: -
DNA: TGTGCCAGCAGCCCCCGGACAGGGCTAAACACCGGGGAGCTGTTTTTT
CDR3: CASSPRTGLNTGELFF

D: -
V: TRBV14
J: TRBJ2-1
size: -
DNA: TGTGCCAGCAGGGCCTCGAGCTCCTACAATGAGCAGTTCTTC
CDR3: CASRASSSYNEQFF

D: TRBD1
V: TRBV28
J: TRBJ1-4
size: -
DNA: TGTGCCAGCAGTTTACCCCGACAGGGATGGACTAATGAAAAACTGTTTTTT
CDR3: CASSLPRQGWTNEKLFF

D: -
V: TRBV9
J: TRBJ1-2
size: -
DNA: TGTGCCAGCAGCCCTCCCGCCGGTGGCTACACCTTC
CDR3: CASSPPAGGYTF

D: -
V: TRBV21-1
J: TRBJ2-4
size: -
DNA: TGTGCCAGCAGCAAAGCGGTGGGCAGCCTCCCAGGGACTAGCGGGGGACTAGCCAAAAACATTCAGTACTTC
CDR3: CASSKAVGSLPGTSGGLAKNIQYF

D: -
V: TRBV7-2
J: TRBJ1-3
size: -
DNA: TGTGCCAGCAGCTTAACGGGGGTCTCTGGAAACACCATATATTTT
CDR3: CASSLTGVSGNTIYF

D: -
V: TRBV28
J: TRBJ1-5
size: -
DNA: TGTGCCAGCAGTTTAAACAGGGCGATCAATCAGCCCCAGCATTTT
CDR3: CASSLNRAINQPQHF

D: -
V: TRBV10-1
J: TRBJ1-4
size: -
DNA: TGCGCCAGCGGTGCAAGGTTGACTAATGAAAAACTGTTTTTT
CDR3: CASGARLTNEKLFF

D: TRBD1
V: TRBV5-1
J: TRBJ2-2
size: -
DNA: TGCGCCAGCCGATCCCCAGGGGGCGAGTACACCGGGGAGCTGTTTTTT
CDR3: CASRSPGGEYTGELFF

D: -
V: TRBV5-5
J: TRBJ1-1
size: -
DNA: TGTGCCAGCAGCTTGGCCGGGACCCCTATGAACACTGAAGCTTTCTTT
CDR3: CASSLAGTPMNTEAFF

D: -
V: TRBV19
J: TRBJ2-3
size: -
DNA: TGTGCCAGTAGTGCGGACATGGGGGACACAGATACGCAGTATTTT
CDR3: CASSADMGDTDTQYF

D: -
V: TRBV5-1
J: TRBJ2-1
size: -
DNA: TGCGCCAGCAGCTTGGGTAGGGAGTTTAGGAATGAGCAGTTCTTC
CDR3: CASSLGREFRNEQFF

D: -
V: TRBV24-1
J: TRBJ2-5
size: -
DNA: TGTGCCACCAGTGATTTACCCTCGTCCCAAGAGACCCAGTACTTC
CDR3: CATSDLPSSQETQYF

D: TRBD1
V: TRBV5-1
J: TRBJ2-7
size: -
DNA: TGCGCCAGCAGCGATAAAGGGACAGGGAAGGCCTACGAGCAGTACTTC
CDR3: CASSDKGTGKAYEQYF

D: -
V: TRBV6-6
J: TRBJ2-7
size: -
DNA: TGTGCCAGCAGGGGGTCCTACGAGCAGTACTTC
CDR3: CASRGSYEQYF

D: TRBD1
V: TRBV6-1
J: TRBJ1-2
size: -
DNA: TGTGCCAGCAGTGAAGCCCCGACAGGGAACTATGGCTACACCTTC
CDR3: CASSEAPTGNYGYTF

D: -
V: TRBV5-1
J: TRBJ1-1
size: -
DNA: TGCGCCAGCAGTAATGAGCTGTCCCTGAACACTGAAGCTTTCTTT
CDR3: CASSNELSLNTEAFF